A single sample gave rise to the 18 T cell receptor beta chains below, sequenced in a study of shared clonotypes between healthy human individuals. Generated by immunoSEQ multiplex PCR, the TCRdb table keeps only in-frame clones and is missing some. Seen here are roughly 1,500,000 clones, approximately 98% observed once, and the top ten hold about 0.4%. The sequencing input was naive CD4+ T cells sorted from blood. Subset: CD45RA+ positively selected. The receptors originated from a man younger than 45 in good health.

V and J are TRBV21-1 and TRBJ1-2; the table's D call, TRBD1, has no DNA check behind it. TRBV21-1 is described as a pseudogene. The CDR3 covers 12 residues. The CDR3 nucleotides read TGTGCCAGCGTCCCGAAGGGGGATGGCTACACCTTC. Its protein is CASVPKGDGYTF.

This sequence joins TRBV5-1 and TRBJ2-7; the match to TRBD1 covers 10 bases. Germline CDR1 reads SGHRS; CDR2 reads YFSETQ. This CDR3 is built from 14 residues. V was clipped by 2 bases and J by 7 bases; unmatched bases: 6. CDR3 DNA: TGCGCCAGCAGCTTCGGGACAGGGGTAACGGAGCAGTACTTC. This translates into CASSFGTGVTEQYF.

V is TRBV19 and J is TRBJ1-4; no clear D gene. This CDR3 has 16 residues. The ends were cut back, 1 base at V and 5 bases at J, with 14 bases in the middle. Germline assignment: CDR1 LNHDA and CDR2 SQIVND (reference sequence). The CDR3 region has the DNA TGTGCCAGTAGTATAGCTACACCATTTGCCAATGAAAAACTGTTTTTT. Translated, it gives CASSIATPFANEKLFF.

V usage is TRBV10-3 and J usage is TRBJ2-1, with D perhaps matching TRBD2 (6 bases). V gave up 3 bases and J gave up 8 bases, with 23 bases separating them. There are 17 residues in the CDR3. The V gene's germline CDR1 is ENHRY and CDR2 SYGVKD. CDR3: CAISDPSVGRYSDEQFF. For the CDR3, the DNA is TGTGCCATCAGTGACCCCTCCGTAGGGAGGTACTCCGATGAGCAGTTCTTC.

V is TRBV7-9 and J is TRBJ2-1; 10 nucleotides align to TRBD2. CDR3 length equals 17 residues. In germline, CDR1 is SEHNR, CDR2 FQNEAQ (reference sequence). V was clipped by 6 bases and J by 4 bases; unmatched bases: 12. The chain's CDR3 is CASSPTPGLASYNEQFF. The CDR3 nucleotides read TGTGCCAGCAGTCCGACTCCGGGACTAGCGTCTTACAATGAGCAGTTCTTC.

This rearrangement joins TRBV2 to TRBJ1-2; D unresolved. The CDR3 covers 17 residues. CDR1 and CDR2 (germline): SNHLY, FYNNEI. Trimming stripped 0 bases from V and 2 bases from J, with 16 bases between. The CDR3 protein is CASSEAGWGAENYGYTF. CDR3 sequence (DNA): TGTGCCAGCAGTGAAGCGGGGTGGGGTGCAGAGAACTATGGCTACACCTTC.

The chain combines TRBV28 with TRBJ2-7; D not resolved. The V gene's germline CDR1 is MDHEN and CDR2 SYDVKM. The V end lost 5 bases, the J end lost 9 bases, and 20 bases lay between the germline ends. This CDR3 region has 14 residues. The CDR3 here is CASSGPTDGYGQYF. In DNA, the CDR3 is TGTGCCAGCAGTGGCCCGACGGACGGTTATGGGCAGTACTTC.

This clone occurred once. V is TRBV5-1 and J is TRBJ2-2; a possible D gene is TRBD2 (6 bases). The CDR3 has 12 amino acids. Germline V CDR1 and CDR2: SGHRS, YFSETQ. V shed 6 bases and J shed 7 bases, with 10 bases lying between them. The chain's CDR3 is CASTQEGGELFF. CDR3 DNA sequence: TGCGCCAGCACCCAGGAGGGCGGGGAGCTGTTTTTT.

This sequence joins TRBV9 and TRBJ2-1, with 10 bases lining up with TRBD1. CDR1 and CDR2 (germline): SGDLS, YYNGEE. CDR3 size: 15 residues. The V gene end was trimmed by 0 bases and the J gene end by 7 bases; junction bases not matched to a gene: 4. CDR3: CASSVAGQGINEQFF. The CDR3 DNA is TGTGCCAGCAGCGTAGCGGGACAGGGGATTAATGAGCAGTTCTTC. The full variable domain, in which reference TRBV9 and TRBJ2-1 provide the parts outside the CDR3, is DSGVTQTPKHLITATGQRVTLRCSPRSGDLSVYWYQQSLDQGLQFLIQYYNGEERAKGNILERFSAQQFPDLHSELNLSSLELGDSALYFCASSVAGQGINEQFFGPGTRLTVL.

The chain employs TRBV18 and TRBJ2-1, with 7 bases lining up with TRBD1. Unmatched junction bases numbered 10, after V lost 2 bases and J lost 9 bases. This CDR3 has 15 amino acids. Germline assignment: CDR1 KGHSH and CDR2 LQKENI. CDR3 region: CASSPVGQIVGEQFF. The CDR3 coding sequence is TGTGCCAGCTCACCAGTGGGACAGATAGTGGGTGAGCAGTTCTTC. Using reference TRBV18 and TRBJ2-1 for the parts outside the CDR3, the full variable domain is NAGVMQNPRHLVRRRGQEARLRCSPMKGHSHVYWYRQLPEEGLKFMVYLQKENIIDESGMPKERFSAEFPKEGPSILRIQQVVRGDSAAYFCASSPVGQIVGEQFFGPGTRLTVL.

The rearrangement joins TRBV12-5 to TRBJ2-3, with D possibly matching TRBD2 (7 bases). With 2 bases removed from V and 5 bases from J, the gap between germline ends came to 14 bases. The V gene's germline CDR1 is LGHNT and CDR2 FRNRAP. The CDR3 is 15 amino acids. The CDR3 nucleotides are TGTGCTAGTGGTTTGTGGCACAGGGAGGGAGATACGCAGTATTTT. It yields the protein CASGLWHREGDTQYF.

The V call is TRBV5-1, the J call TRBJ1-1, with 12 bases lining up with TRBD1. V trimming: 3 bases; J trimming: 3 bases; junction bases outside the gene matches: 12. The CDR3 spans 18 residues. The germline V gene encodes CDR1 SGHRS and CDR2 YFSETQ. The CDR3 sequence is CASSYSGTGGALYTEAFF. The CDR3, as DNA: TGCGCCAGCAGCTATTCCGGGACAGGGGGCGCATTGTACACTGAAGCTTTCTTT.

This chain links TRBV14 with TRBJ2-6; 10 nucleotides agree with TRBD1. This CDR3 region has 17 residues. Trimming removed 5 bases from V and 0 bases from J; junction bases left unmatched: 4. Germline-derived CDR1 and CDR2 are SGHDN and FVKESK. The CDR3 region has the DNA TGTGCCAGCAGCGCGAGGACAGGGGGCTCTGGGGCCAACGTCCTGACTTTC. It is translated as CASSARTGGSGANVLTF. Together with reference TRBV14 and TRBJ2-6, the CDR3 gives the full variable domain: EAGVTQFPSHSVIEKGQTVTLRCDPISGHDNLYWYRRVMGKEIKFLLHFVKESKQDESGMPNNRFLAERTGGTYSTLKVQPAELEDSGVYFCASSARTGGSGANVLTFGAGSRLTVL.

This chain connects TRBV5-1 to TRBJ1-1; D might be TRBD1 (5 bases). Trimming removed 0 bases at V and 1 base at J, with 13 bases between. The CDR3 consists of 16 residues. The germline V gene encodes CDR1 SGHRS and CDR2 YFSETQ. CDR3 in amino acids: CASSLVEGRTNTEAFF. CDR3 coding DNA: TGCGCCAGCAGCTTGGTGGAGGGGAGGACGAACACTGAAGCTTTCTTT.

The V gene is TRBV11-2, the J gene TRBJ1-1; no reliable D call. The CDR3 is made up of 14 amino acids. V was cut by 5 bases and J by 1 base, with 11 bases left in between. The germline V gene has CDR1 SGHAT and CDR2 FQNNGV. Here the CDR3 reads CASSPPGWNTEAFF. In nucleotides, the CDR3 is TGTGCCAGCAGCCCCCCCGGATGGAACACTGAAGCTTTCTTT.

The chain carries TRBV29-1 and TRBJ2-5, with 7 positions matching TRBD1. V lost 7 bases and J lost 10; bases outside the gene matches: 12. CDR1 and CDR2 from the germline V gene are SQVTM and ANQGSEA. The CDR3 has 12 amino acids. The CDR3 spells CSGYRTGRGQYF. CDR3 bases: TGCAGCGGATACCGGACAGGACGAGGCCAGTACTTC.

This chain links TRBV5-6 with TRBJ1-2; TRBD1 matches at 9 bases. Germline CDR1 and CDR2: SGHDT and YYEEEE. Trimming took 8 bases from V and 6 from J; bases not matched to a gene: 11. The CDR3 has 14 amino acids. DNA for the CDR3: TGTGCCAGTACCGGGACAGGGCAGTCGAATGGCTACACCTTC. Protein product: CASTGTGQSNGYTF.

CDR3 amino acids: CASTQWGTGSSNEQFF. The DNA for the CDR3 is TGTGCCAGCACTCAATGGGGGACAGGGAGTAGCAATGAGCAGTTCTTC. The chain recombines TRBV2 with TRBJ2-1; 9 nucleotides match TRBD1. Germline V gene data show CDR1 as SNHLY and CDR2 as FYNNEI. The ends lost 7 bases at V and 6 bases at J; junction bases unmatched: 13. The length of the CDR3 is 16 residues. Full variable domain (remainder filled in from reference TRBV2 and TRBJ2-1): EPEVTQTPSHQVTQMGQEVILRCVPISNHLYFYWYRQILGQKVEFLVSFYNNEISEKSEIFDDQFSVERPDGSNFTLKIRSTKLEDSAMYFCASTQWGTGSSNEQFFGPGTRLTVL.